These 4 T cell receptor beta chains came from one sample sequenced in a study of OX40 agonist ivuxolimab in advanced cancers. Some clones are missing from TCRdb's copy, which holds only in-frame ones; the method was immunoSEQ multiplex PCR. The table includes approximately 38,000 clones, around 83% detected once. Specimen: CD4+ or CD8+ T cells sorted from blood, collected in a trial of the OX40 agonist ivuxolimab. The origin of the receptors is an adult with an advanced solid tumor such as melanoma, head and neck, liver or kidney cancer.

This clone turned up a few times. This sequence joins TRBV7-2 and TRBJ1-6; D possibly corresponds to TRBD1 (6 bases). Looked up from germline, CDR1 is SGHTA and CDR2 is FQGNSA. Trimming took 2 bases from V and 3 from J, leaving 11 bases between them. This CDR3 has 16 residues. The DNA of the CDR3 is TGTGCCAGCAGCTTAACCAGGGGCAACTATAATTCACCCCTCCACTTT. Translated, it gives CASSLTRGNYNSPLHF.

The V call is TRBV28, the J call TRBJ1-1, with 7 bases aligning to TRBD1. Germline trimming cut 6 bases from V and 0 bases from J; bases unmatched to any gene: 7. This CDR3 is 15 amino acids long. CDR1 is MDHEN and CDR2 is SYDVKM in the germline V gene. The CDR3 loop is CASRPSDRMNTEAFF. In DNA, the CDR3 is TGTGCCAGCAGACCCTCGGACAGGATGAACACTGAAGCTTTCTTT.

The rearrangement links TRBV5-5 to TRBJ2-7; TRBD1 is a possible D gene (5 bases). The germline V gene has CDR1 SGHKS and CDR2 YYEKEE (reference sequence). The CDR3 contains 13 residues. The germline V and J ends were trimmed by 0 bases and 3 bases, with 7 bases remaining between them. In DNA form, the CDR3 reads TGTGCCAGCAGCTTGGGGACACACTACGAGCAGTACTTC. It translates to CASSLGTHYEQYF. Looking up the rest from reference TRBV5-5 and TRBJ2-7 gives the full variable domain: DAGVTQSPTHLIKTRGQQVTLRCSPISGHKSVSWYQQVLGQGPQFIFQYYEKEERGRGNFPDRFSARQFPNYSSELNVNALLLGDSALYLCASSLGTHYEQYFGPGTRLTVT.

This clone was recorded a few times. This rearrangement joins TRBV6-6 to TRBJ1-1; D is uncertain. The CDR3 spans 14 residues. Trimming cost V 5 bases and J 1 base, with 11 bases left between them. Germline V gene sequence: CDR1 MNHNY, CDR2 SVGAGI (reference sequence). The CDR3 sequence: CASSPNPRNTEAFF. The DNA for the CDR3 is TGTGCCAGCAGTCCAAACCCACGGAACACTGAAGCTTTCTTT.